This T cell receptor beta chain came from a study of technical replicates of blood from several donors. Generated by immunoSEQ multiplex PCR, the TCRdb table keeps only in-frame clones and is missing some. The sample lists roughly 74,000 clones; 90% to 95% were seen once. The CDR3 spans 16 residues. Losses at the gene ends were 5 bases for V and 6 bases for J; bases not matched to a gene: 12. From germline, CDR1 is SGHNT and CDR2 YENEEA. Sequencing input: T cells isolated from PBMCs. The sequence was obtained from a human donor in good health. This rearrangement joins TRBV11-3 to TRBJ2-1, with 8 bases lining up with TRBD2. DNA of the CDR3: TGTGCCAGCAGCCATCCGGGACTAGGGTATACCAATGAGCAGTTCTTC. This encodes CASSHPGLGYTNEQFF. Supplemented by reference TRBV11-3 and TRBJ2-1, the full variable domain reads EAGVVQSPRYKIIEKKQPVAFWCNPISGHNTLYWYLQNLGQGPELLIRYENEEAVDDSQLPKDRFSAERLKGVDSTLKIQPAELGDSAVYLCASSHPGLGYTNEQFFGPGTRLTVL.